This is a list of T cell receptor beta chains from one sample in a study of blood T cell repertoires in COVID-19. The table came from immunoSEQ multiplex PCR; TCRdb's copy has only in-frame clones and leaves some out. The sample has fewer than 250,000 clones; over 80% are singletons. The sequenced sample consisted of PBMCs or T cells enriched from blood (not recorded which). These receptors all come from a woman aged 25 to 39 who had been exposed to COVID-19. The CDR3 runs from the conserved cysteine through the conserved F or W. D genes are given only for firm matches. Size values are once, few and many counts, or a class for expanded clones, and some rows have none.

>TRBJ1-6|13|TRBV30|-|TRBD1
CAWTGGGNSPLHF
TGTGCCTGGACCGGAGGGGGCAATTCACCCCTCCACTTT
>TRBJ2-7|14|TRBV6-6|-|-
CASSSRLSSYEQYF
TGTGCCAGCAGTTCAAGACTATCATCCTACGAGCAGTACTTC
>TRBJ2-1|16|TRBV21-1|-|-
CASSSLAGGSINEQFF
TGTGCCAGCAGCAGCCTAGCGGGAGGTTCAATCAATGAGCAGTTCTTC
>TRBJ1-6|15|TRBV3-1/TRBV3-2|-|-
CASSVGARGSSPLHF
TGTGCCAGCTCGGTGGGCGCCAGGGGATCCTCACCCCTCCACTTT
>TRBJ1-3|14|TRBV6-5|-|-
CASRPPSSGNTIYF
TGTGCCAGCAGGCCCCCTAGCTCTGGAAACACCATATATTTT
>TRBJ1-1|10|TRBV2|-|-
CASIFSEAFF
TGTGCCAGCATTTTTAGTGAAGCTTTCTTT
>TRBJ2-1|16|TRBV27|-|-
CASHSGGTSPYNEQFF
TGTGCCAGCCATTCTGGCGGGACCTCCCCCTACAATGAGCAGTTCTTC
>TRBJ1-3|15|TRBV5-1|-|-
CASSYTGSSGNTIYF
TGCGCCAGCAGCTACACCGGGAGCTCTGGAAACACCATATATTTT
>TRBJ2-5|14|TRBV11-2|-|-
CASSLEGAQETQYF
TGTGCCAGCAGCTTAGAGGGGGCCCAAGAGACCCAGTACTTC
>TRBJ1-5|14|TRBV5-5|-|-
CASSLKGTGQPQHF
TGTGCCAGCAGCTTGAAAGGAACGGGACAGCCCCAGCATTTT
>TRBJ2-1|13|TRBV3-1/TRBV3-2|-|-
CASSQALYNEQFF
TGTGCCAGCAGCCAAGCGTTGTACAATGAGCAGTTCTTC
>TRBJ1-1|13|TRBV11-2|-|-
CASRRTANTEAFF
TGTGCCAGCAGGAGGACAGCGAACACTGAAGCTTTCTTT
>TRBJ1-2|15|TRBV6-5|-|-
CASSFLSGEHYGYTF
TGTGCCAGCAGTTTCTTGTCAGGGGAACACTATGGCTACACCTTC
>TRBJ1-2|13|TRBV3-1/TRBV3-2|-|TRBD1
CASSQGTGGGYTF
TGTGCCAGCAGCCAAGGGACAGGGGGCGGCTACACCTTC
>TRBJ1-5|14|TRBV5-6|-|-
CASSLVRGDQPQHF
TGTGCCAGCAGCTTGGTAAGAGGAGATCAGCCCCAGCATTTT
>TRBJ2-1|14|TRBV20-1|-|TRBD2
CSASLFSGRAEQFF
TGCAGTGCTAGTCTCTTTAGCGGGAGGGCTGAGCAGTTCTTC
>TRBJ2-5|15|TRBV28|once|TRBD1
CASSLYGTGEETQYF
TGTGCCAGCAGTTTATACGGGACAGGGGAAGAGACCCAGTACTTC
>TRBJ1-2|14|TRBV5-5|-|-
CASSYTGNSYGYTF
TGTGCCAGCAGCTACACAGGGAATAGCTATGGCTACACCTTC
>TRBJ1-2|14|TRBV29-1|once|TRBD1
CSVDYSTGSGGYTF
TGCAGCGTTGATTACTCGACAGGGTCTGGGGGCTACACCTTC
>TRBJ2-2|15|TRBV5-1|-|-
CASSLARASTGELFF
TGCGCCAGCAGCTTAGCGAGGGCTTCGACCGGGGAGCTGTTTTTT